Below are 18 T cell receptor beta chains sequenced from a single sample in a study of T cells after yellow fever vaccination. TCRdb recomputed calls from the 5' RACE reads with MiXCR, one row per CDR3 protein. This sample has more than 250,000 distinct CDR3 sequences, with about 6.6% found just once. Sequencing was performed on PBMCs, taken more than 35 days after the first yellow fever vaccination. The receptors come from a young man who received the YFV17D yellow fever vaccine.

This clonotype came up a few times. The chain couples TRBV23-1 to TRBJ2-6, with 7 bases that match TRBD2. TRBV23-1 is classed as an ORF, of uncertain function. V lost 5 bases to trimming and J lost 0 bases; unmatched junction nucleotides: 22. The CDR3 loop spans 22 amino acids. CDR3 DNA sequence: TGCGCCAGCAGTTTGAGAGCCGGCAGTTCTGCGGGGGTTTTCTCTGGGGCCAACGTCCTGACTTTC. Translated: CASSLRAGSSAGVFSGANVLTF.

This clonotype has just a few counts. The chain joins TRBV7-2 to TRBJ1-5; weak D call: TRBD1 (6 bases). Germline V gives CDR1 SGHTA, CDR2 FQGNSA. V was shortened by 7 bases and J by 6 bases, with 16 bases between the two germline ends. This CDR3 region has 14 residues. CDR3 region: CASKPGSGAQPQHF. CDR3 sequence (DNA): TGTGCCAGCAAACCGGGTTCAGGGGCTCAGCCCCAGCATTTT.

The J gene is TRBJ1-2, the V gene TRBV10-3; possibly TRBD1 for D (6 bases). Germline CDR1 is ENHRY and CDR2 is SYGVKD. V was trimmed by 6 bases and J by 8 bases, leaving 10 bases between them. This CDR3 comprises 11 residues. The CDR3 DNA follows: TGTGCCATCAGGAAGGGGGAAGGCTACACCTTC. It is translated as CAIRKGEGYTF.

This clonotype was found many times. The chain links TRBV5-6 to TRBJ2-2; D ambiguous. Per germline, CDR1 SGHDT and CDR2 YYEEEE. The CDR3 consists of 14 residues. V lost 1 base, J lost 0 bases, and 4 bases lay in between. CDR3 DNA sequence: TGTGCCAGCAGCTTGTCATCGAACACCGGGGAGCTGTTTTTT. This encodes CASSLSSNTGELFF.

The chain links TRBV6-1 to TRBJ2-1; 7 nucleotides line up with TRBD1. The J segment lost 10 bases and the V segment lost 8 bases, leaving 17 bases of the junction unmatched. The germline gives CDR1 MNHNS, CDR2 SASEGT. The CDR3 extends over 15 amino acids. CDR3 in amino acids: CASLKLPGQFNEQFF. The CDR3 DNA sequence: TGTGCCAGCCTGAAACTTCCGGGACAGTTCAACGAGCAGTTCTTC.

This clonotype was detected many times. This sequence joins TRBV12-3 or TRBV12-4 and TRBJ2-3; D is perhaps TRBD1 (6 bases). V was cut by 11 bases and J by 0 bases, with 12 bases left in between. CDR3 length: 13 residues. CDR3 loop: CACNRASTDTQYF. For the CDR3, the DNA is TGTGCCTGCAACAGGGCAAGCACAGATACGCAGTATTTT.

The V gene is TRBV10-3, the J gene TRBJ1-2, with 7 bases fitting TRBD1. Germline V CDR1 and CDR2: ENHRY, SYGVKD. This CDR3 is built from 15 residues. With 0 bases clipped from V and 2 bases from J, the junction kept 3 bases outside the gene matches. The CDR3 region has the DNA TGTGCCATCAGTGAGTCCAGGGACAGCAACTATGGCTACACCTTC. Its protein is CAISESRDSNYGYTF.

This clonotype was found a few times. This chain uses TRBV7-9 with TRBJ2-1, with 11 bases aligning to TRBD2. CDR3 length equals 15 residues. Germline V gives CDR1 SEHNR, CDR2 FQNEAQ (reference sequence). J lost 6 bases, V lost 2 bases, and 3 bases had no gene match. The CDR3 loop reads CASSLIAGGPNEQFF. For the CDR3, the DNA is TGTGCCAGCAGCTTAATAGCGGGGGGGCCCAATGAGCAGTTCTTC.

This clonotype has at least ten counts. The rearrangement uses TRBV29-1 and TRBJ2-1, with D tentatively TRBD2 (5 bases). Trimming removed 2 bases at V and 1 base at J, with 9 bases between. From germline, CDR1 is SQVTM and CDR2 ANQGSEA. CDR3 size: 14 residues. Written as DNA, the CDR3 is TGCAGCGTTGAACGAGGGAAGTCCTACAATGAGCAGTTCTTC. Protein product: CSVERGKSYNEQFF.

The chain uses TRBV19 and TRBJ2-2; TRBD2 might be the D (5 bases). This CDR3 spans 13 amino acids. The germline V and J ends were trimmed by 6 bases and 7 bases, with 12 bases remaining between them. Looked up from germline, CDR1 is LNHDA and CDR2 is SQIVND (reference sequence). CDR3 sequence: CASRLRRGGELFF. CDR3 DNA: TGTGCCAGTAGGTTGCGACGGGGCGGGGAGCTGTTTTTT.

This clonotype was counted a few times. This chain joins TRBV3-1 and TRBJ2-2; D may be TRBD2 (6 bases). V shed 4 bases and J shed 7 bases, with 10 bases lying between them. Germline assignment: CDR1 LGHDT and CDR2 YNNKEL (reference sequence). This CDR3 is built from 13 residues. CDR3 nucleotide sequence: TGTGCCAGCAGCCCCCTCGGGGGCGGGGAGCTGTTTTTT. This translates into CASSPLGGGELFF.

This clonotype was counted only a few times. The chain employs TRBV13 and TRBJ2-3; 8 nucleotides align to TRBD2. V shed 3 bases and J 5 bases; nucleotides not matched to a gene: 7. CDR1 is PRHDT, CDR2 FYEKMQ, per germline (reference sequence). The length of the CDR3 is 15 residues. The CDR3 sequence: CASSFRGGAEDTQYF. In DNA, the CDR3 is TGTGCCAGCAGCTTCCGGGGGGGCGCTGAAGATACGCAGTATTTT.

This clonotype was picked up many times. The chain joins TRBV3-1 to TRBJ1-1; TRBD1 is a possible D gene (6 bases). Germline V gives CDR1 LGHDT, CDR2 YNNKEL (reference sequence). This CDR3 has 14 amino acids. V lost 2 bases and J 8 bases, leaving 15 bases between the germline ends. The CDR3 DNA follows: TGTGCCAGCAGCCAACGGGGCTCCGACAGGGAAGCTTTCTTT. Translating gives CASSQRGSDREAFF.

The V call is TRBV4-2, the J call TRBJ2-7; D possibly corresponds to TRBD2 (5 bases). Germline CDR1 reads LGHNA; CDR2 reads YNFKEQ. The germline V and J ends were trimmed by 1 base and 10 bases, with 20 bases remaining between them. This CDR3 is 15 amino acids long. CDR3 in amino acids: CASSQVVAQIPRQYF. The CDR3 region has the DNA TGTGCCAGCAGCCAAGTTGTAGCGCAAATCCCAAGACAGTACTTC.

This clonotype has a handful of counts. This rearrangement joins TRBV6-5 to TRBJ2-3, with D perhaps given as TRBD1 or TRBD2 (5 bases each). V was shortened by 4 bases and J by 1 base, with 12 bases between the two germline ends. This CDR3 has 15 residues. Germline values: CDR1 MNHEY, CDR2 SVGAGI. The CDR3 region has the DNA TGTGCCAGCAGTTCCCCGGGGCGCGGCACAGATACGCAGTATTTT. Its translation is CASSSPGRGTDTQYF.

This clonotype was seen more than once but under ten times. The chain links TRBV7-2 to TRBJ1-1; D not certain. The CDR3 loop spans 14 amino acids. Trimming removed 7 bases from V and 1 base from J, with 13 bases in between. Germline V CDR1 and CDR2: SGHTA, FQGNSA. The CDR3 sequence: CASNPTVSNTEAFF. CDR3 nucleotides: TGTGCCAGCAACCCCACAGTGTCGAACACTGAAGCTTTCTTT.

The rearrangement links TRBV9 to TRBJ2-2, with D uncertain. Trimming cost V 3 bases and J 3 bases, with 12 bases left between them. The CDR3 extends over 15 amino acids. From germline, CDR1 is SGDLS and CDR2 YYNGEE. CDR3 amino acids: CASSGWAVDTGELFF. The CDR3 nucleotides are TGTGCCAGCAGCGGATGGGCGGTGGACACCGGGGAGCTGTTTTTT.

This clonotype was seen many times. J is TRBJ2-7 and V is TRBV5-1; the D gene could be TRBD1 or TRBD2 (5 bases each). V was clipped by 4 bases and J by 3 bases, with 14 bases between them. The CDR3 runs to 14 residues. Germline V gene sequence: CDR1 SGHRS, CDR2 YFSETQ. In DNA form, the CDR3 reads TGCGCCAGCAGCCGAACAATTGGGGGCTACGAGCAGTACTTC. Its translation is CASSRTIGGYEQYF.